The source of this TCR beta chain is a study of neurological immune-mediated disorders. Study-level findings and limits: Falling below healthy controls, multiple sclerosis showed the least TCR clonal expansion, while HTLV-1-associated myelopathy showed the most.

The cDNA came from 5'RACE, which used 10-nucleotide random UMIs. Over 200 million TCR-beta sequences (from 15-18 subjects) were yielded by each sequencing run. TCRdb processed the 5' RACE reads anew with MiXCR; each CDR3 protein has one entry. The repertoire holds about 21,000 distinct CDR3 sequences, with around 16% as singletons. The unsorted libraries were produced from 2 million PBMCs held at -80 C. This clonotype showed up many times. Antigen unknown. Germline V gives CDR1 SGHRS, CDR2 YFSETQ. This CDR3 comprises 15 residues. Between the trimmed V and J ends, which lost 0 bases and 0 bases, there was a span of 9 bases.

The sample consisted of PBMCs. This TCR was recovered from a female donor with HTLV-1-associated myelopathy (HAM/TSP). The genes are TRBV5-1 and TRBJ1-2; no definite D call. CDR3 loop: CASSLDGFPNYGYTF. Written as DNA, the CDR3 is TGCGCCAGCAGCTTGGACGGCTTTCCTAACTATGGCTACACCTTC. Combining the CDR3 with reference TRBV5-1 and TRBJ1-2 gives the whole variable domain KAGVTQTPRYLIKTRGQQVTLSCSPISGHRSVSWYQQTPGQGLQFLFEYFSETQRNKGNFPGRFSGRQFSNSRSEMNVSTLELGDSALYLCASSLDGFPNYGYTFGSGTRLTVV.